This entry is about one T cell receptor beta chain. Original analysis: Scientists estimated how many nucleated cells there were by amplifying reference gene primers. The method was immunoSEQ multiplex PCR; TCRdb's version includes in-frame clones alone and lacks a portion of them. D and trimming were read from the DNA, whereas the V and J calls and clone size are those reported in that table. The repertoire holds around 230,000 clones, with roughly 91% as singletons. The V and J ends lost 1 base and 4 bases respectively, with 5 bases between them. The CDR3 is 13 amino acids. Germline CDR1 is LGHNA and CDR2 is YSLEER. These data belong to a study of blood T cell repertoires in COVID-19.

The TCR originated in a woman in her 30s with acute COVID-19. The chain has TRBV4-3 and TRBJ2-1, with D uncertain. The source material was PBMCs or T cells enriched from blood (not recorded which). CDR3 bases: TGCGCCAGCAGCCAAGCGGAGTACAATGAGCAGTTCTTC. Its protein product is CASSQAEYNEQFF.